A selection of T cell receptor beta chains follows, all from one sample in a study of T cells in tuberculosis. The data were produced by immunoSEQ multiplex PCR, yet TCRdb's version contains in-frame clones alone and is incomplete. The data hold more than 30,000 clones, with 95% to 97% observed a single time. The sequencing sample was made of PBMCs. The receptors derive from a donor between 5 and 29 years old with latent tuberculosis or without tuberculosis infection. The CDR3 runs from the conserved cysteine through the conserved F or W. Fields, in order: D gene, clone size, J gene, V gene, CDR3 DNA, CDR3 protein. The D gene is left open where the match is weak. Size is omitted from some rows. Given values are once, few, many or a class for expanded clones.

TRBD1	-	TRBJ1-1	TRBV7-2	TGTGCCAGCAGCTCCCGACAGGGACGGAACACTGAAGCTTTCTTT	CASSSRQGRNTEAFF
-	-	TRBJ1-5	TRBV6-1	TGTGCCAGCATTAGACGTCAGGGAAGCAATCAGCCCCAGCATTTT	CASIRRQGSNQPQHF
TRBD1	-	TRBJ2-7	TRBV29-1	TGCAGCGTACAGGGGAGCCTGATCTACGAGCAGTACTTC	CSVQGSLIYEQYF
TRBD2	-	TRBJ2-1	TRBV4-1	TGCGCCAGCAGCCCAGGACTAGCGGGAGCTTTGAATGAGCAGTTCTTC	CASSPGLAGALNEQFF
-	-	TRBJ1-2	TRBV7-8	TGTGCCAGCAGCTTAGCGCCGGGGAACTATGGCTACACCTTC	CASSLAPGNYGYTF
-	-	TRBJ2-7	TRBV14	TGTGCCAGCAGCCCCCCTGGACTTTACGACTCCTACGAGCAGTACTTC	CASSPPGLYDSYEQYF
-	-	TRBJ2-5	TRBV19	TGTGCCAGTAGTATTACCTCAGGGACCCAGTACTTC	CASSITSGTQYF
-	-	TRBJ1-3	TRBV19	TGTGCCAGTAGTATTCTAGGTCCCTCCGGAAACACCATATATTTT	CASSILGPSGNTIYF
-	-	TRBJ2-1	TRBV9	TGTGCCAGCAGCCCTGAGCGGGCACCCCGGGAGCAGTTCTTC	CASSPERAPREQFF
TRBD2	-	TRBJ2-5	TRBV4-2	TGTGCCAGCAGCCCCTCACTAGCGGGAGGGCCAGAGACCCAGTACTTC	CASSPSLAGGPETQYF
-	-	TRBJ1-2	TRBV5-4	TGTGCCAGCAGCTTTCAGGGAGGTCCGGAACTGGGCTACACCTTC	CASSFQGGPELGYTF
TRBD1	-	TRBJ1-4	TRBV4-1	TGCGCCAGCAGCCCTACCTGGACAGGGGGTAATGAAAAACTGTTTTTT	CASSPTWTGGNEKLFF
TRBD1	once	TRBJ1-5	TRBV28	TGTGCCAGCAGCGCTAGACAGGGCCGCAATCAGCCCCAGCATTTT	CASSARQGRNQPQHF
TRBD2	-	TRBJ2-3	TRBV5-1	TGCGCCAGCGCCCCGGGGCTAGCGGACACAGATACGCAGTATTTT	CASAPGLADTDTQYF
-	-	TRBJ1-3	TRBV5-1	TGCGCCAGCAGCTGGACCCACTCTCCGGGGGGCTCTGGAAACACCATATATTTT	CASSWTHSPGGSGNTIYF
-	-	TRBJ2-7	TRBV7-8	TGTGCCAGCAGCTTCGGACTACTGAGCTCCTACGAGCAGTACTTC	CASSFGLLSSYEQYF
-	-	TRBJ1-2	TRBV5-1	TGCGCCAGCAGCTTCGGAGGGAACTATGGCTACACCTTC	CASSFGGNYGYTF
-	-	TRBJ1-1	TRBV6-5	TGTGCCAGCGGCCCATTGGGGGCAGAAGCTTTCTTT	CASGPLGAEAFF
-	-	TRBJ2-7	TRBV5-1	TGCGCCAGCAGCCCGGGCGACAGTTCCTACGAGCAGTACTTC	CASSPGDSSYEQYF
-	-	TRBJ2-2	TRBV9	TGTGCCAGCAGCGTACGGAGGGTCGGGGGCACCGGGGAGCTGTTTTTT	CASSVRRVGGTGELFF
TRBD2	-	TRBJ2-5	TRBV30	TGTGCCTGGAGTGTAAGGGCTAGCGGGGGTCTCAGGAGGACCCAGTACTTC	CAWSVRASGGLRRTQYF
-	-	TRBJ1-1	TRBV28	TGTGCCAGCAGTCTATCCAGGGAAAGGGGAGGTGAAGCTTTCTTT	CASSLSRERGGEAFF
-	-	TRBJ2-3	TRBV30	TGTGCCTGGAGAAACGGGGGCACAGATACGCAGTATTTT	CAWRNGGTDTQYF
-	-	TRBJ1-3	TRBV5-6	TGTGCCAGCAGCTTGCTGAATAGAGGAAACACCATATATTTT	CASSLLNRGNTIYF
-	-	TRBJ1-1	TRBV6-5	TGTGCCAGCAGCAGGGCAGGGGTAAAAGCTTTCTTT	CASSRAGVKAFF
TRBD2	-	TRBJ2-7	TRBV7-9	TGTGCCAGCAGTCTTAGCGGGACCTCCCTCGGAGAGCAGTACTTC	CASSLSGTSLGEQYF
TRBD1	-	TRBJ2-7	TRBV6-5	TGTGCCAGCAGTTACCAGGGACAGACAAAGGCGCAGTACTTC	CASSYQGQTKAQYF
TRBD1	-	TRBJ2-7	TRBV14	TGTGCCAGCAGCCAACCCGGGACAGGGACCTACGAGCAGTACTTC	CASSQPGTGTYEQYF
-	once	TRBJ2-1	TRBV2	TGTGCCAGCAGGGGACTTTTGAGCTCCTACAATGAGCAGTTCTTC	CASRGLLSSYNEQFF
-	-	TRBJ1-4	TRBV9	TGTGCCAGCAGCGGACCGACAGCAAGTGGGGAAAAACTGTTTTTT	CASSGPTASGEKLFF
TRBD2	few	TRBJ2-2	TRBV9	TGTGCCAGCAGCGTATCCTCAATGTGGGGACTAGCGGGAGTCGGGGGCACCGGGGAGCTGTTTTTT	CASSVSSMWGLAGVGGTGELFF
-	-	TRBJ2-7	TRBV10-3	TGTGCCATCACCCCGGCAGGCGCCTACGAGCAGTACTTC	CAITPAGAYEQYF
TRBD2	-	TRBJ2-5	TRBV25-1	TGTGCCAGCAGTGATTCCAGCGGGATAGAGGCCCAGTACTTC	CASSDSSGIEAQYF
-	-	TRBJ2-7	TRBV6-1	TGTGCCAGCAGTGTAGAGGGCGGACTCGGCTACGAGCAGTACTTC	CASSVEGGLGYEQYF
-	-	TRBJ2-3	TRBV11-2	TGTGCCAGCAGCTTGGGTGTCGTAGCCCTGAGCACAGATACGCAGTATTTT	CASSLGVVALSTDTQYF
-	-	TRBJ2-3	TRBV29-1	TGCAGCGTCGCGAGGCAGGGCGCAGATACGCAGTATTTT	CSVARQGADTQYF
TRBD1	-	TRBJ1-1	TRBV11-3	TGTGCCAGCAGCCACTCCGGACAGGGGAGGTCTGAAGCTTTCTTT	CASSHSGQGRSEAFF
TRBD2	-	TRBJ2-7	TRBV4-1	TGCGCCAGCAGCCAAGATCCAGCGGGATACAGCTCCTACGAGCAGTACTTC	CASSQDPAGYSSYEQYF
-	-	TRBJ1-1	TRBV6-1	TGTGCCAGCAGGGAACAGGGTGGGAACACTGAAGCTTTCTTT	CASREQGGNTEAFF
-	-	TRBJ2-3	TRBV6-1	TGTGCCAGCAGTGTATACAGGGCAGATACGCAGTATTTT	CASSVYRADTQYF
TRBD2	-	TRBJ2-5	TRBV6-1	TGTGCCAGCAGTGAACTAGCGGGAGGGCCAGAGACCCAGTACTTC	CASSELAGGPETQYF
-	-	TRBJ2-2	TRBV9	TGTGCCAGCAGCGTACATATGAGGGGAGGGAACACCGGGGAGCTGTTTTTT	CASSVHMRGGNTGELFF
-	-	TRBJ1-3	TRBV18	TGTGCCAGCTCACCATCTCGACAACCCTCTGGAAACACCATATATTTT	CASSPSRQPSGNTIYF
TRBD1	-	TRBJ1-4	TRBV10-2	TGCGCCAGCAGTAGATTTGGACAGGGCGCTGCCTGGAATGAAAAACTGTTTTTT	CASSRFGQGAAWNEKLFF
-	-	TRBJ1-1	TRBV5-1	TGCGCCAGCAGCCACACGGGTCCCACTGAAGCTTTCTTT	CASSHTGPTEAFF
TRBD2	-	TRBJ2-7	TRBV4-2	TGTGCCAGCAGCCATAAAGCCGGGACTAGCGTCACCTACGAGCAGTACTTC	CASSHKAGTSVTYEQYF
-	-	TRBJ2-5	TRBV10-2	TGCGCCAGCAGTGAGTCCCCGGGGGAAGAGACCCAGTACTTC	CASSESPGEETQYF
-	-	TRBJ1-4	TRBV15	TGTGCCACCAGCAGAGGCAGTCAGAATGAAAAACTGTTTTTT	CATSRGSQNEKLFF
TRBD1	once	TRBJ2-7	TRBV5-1	TGCGCCAGCAGCTCGGGGACAGGGGATCACTACGAGCAGTACTTC	CASSSGTGDHYEQYF
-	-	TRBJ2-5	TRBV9	TGTGCCAGCAGCGAGACGGGACATGTTCTCGAGACCCAGTACTTC	CASSETGHVLETQYF
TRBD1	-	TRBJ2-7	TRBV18	TGTGCCAGCTCACCGAGGACAGGGCGTTACGAGCAGTACTTC	CASSPRTGRYEQYF
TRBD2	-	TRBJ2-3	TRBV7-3	TGTGCCAGCAGCGATAGCGGGGGGGCCGCAGATACGCAGTATTTT	CASSDSGGAADTQYF
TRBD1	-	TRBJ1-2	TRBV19	TGTGCCAGTAGTGACCGATCCGGGACAGGGGGTAACTATGGCTACACCTTC	CASSDRSGTGGNYGYTF